Below, 6 T cell receptor beta chains from the same sample are listed, as sequenced in a study of blood T cell repertoires in COVID-19 (TCRdb year 2020). Library preparation employed the immunoSEQ multiplex PCR assay. Here the immuneACCESS table is served through TCRdb, limited to in-frame sequences with V and J called. Missing clones are a known gap in these copies; in checked studies unresolved V genes cover under half, and the rest lacks a known reason. Here the sample has some 190,000 clones; around 80% occur a single time. Of the sample, about 7% is held by the ten largest clones. Sample: peripheral blood. The receptors derive from a man aged 60-69 years with acute or convalescent COVID-19.

The rearrangement joins TRBV27 to TRBJ2-1; 14 nucleotides align to TRBD2. Germline V gene data show CDR1 as MNHEY and CDR2 as SMNVEV (reference sequence). This CDR3 is 17 amino acids long. J lost 6 bases, V lost 1 base, and 5 bases had no gene match. Here the CDR3 reads CASSLLRLAGGANEQFF. CDR3 in DNA: TGTGCCAGCAGTTTATTACGACTAGCGGGAGGGGCCAATGAGCAGTTCTTC.

This clone has ten or more counts. CDR3 in amino acids: CASSLGSGVTDTQYF. The CDR3 nucleotides read TGTGCCAGCAGCTTAGGTAGCGGGGTCACAGATACGCAGTATTTT. The chain is built from TRBV7-9 and TRBJ2-3; 8 bases map to TRBD2. In germline, CDR1 is SEHNR, CDR2 FQNEAQ (reference sequence). J gave up 2 bases and V 1 base, and 2 bases lay outside the gene matches. This CDR3 region has 15 residues.

The rearrangement links TRBV7-2 to TRBJ1-3; maybe TRBD1 (5 bases). The CDR3 has 17 amino acids. In germline, CDR1 is SGHTA, CDR2 FQGNSA. The ends were cut back, 1 base at V and 0 bases at J, with 13 bases in the middle. The CDR3 DNA is TGTGCCAGCAGCTTAGGTACAGGACCTTCCTCTGGAAACACCATATATTTT. This encodes CASSLGTGPSSGNTIYF.

This rearrangement joins TRBV5-6 to TRBJ2-7; TRBD2 is a possible D gene (5 bases). Between the trimmed V and J ends, which lost 5 bases and 6 bases, there was a span of 15 bases. The V gene's germline CDR1 is SGHDT and CDR2 YYEEEE. The CDR3 is 13 amino acids. The CDR3 reads CASRSGNTFEQYF. The CDR3 nucleotides are TGTGCCAGCAGGTCGGGGAATACATTCGAGCAGTACTTC.

The CDR3 DNA follows: TGTGCCAGCAGCTTAAATCCGGGAGGGCCAGATGAGCAGTTCTTC. It translates to CASSLNPGGPDEQFF. The chain has TRBV5-5 and TRBJ2-1; 8 nucleotides line up with TRBD2. V dropped 2 bases and J dropped 8; count of bases not matched to a gene: 9. The CDR3 runs to 15 residues. CDR1 and CDR2 (germline): SGHKS, YYEKEE (reference sequence).

The rearrangement links TRBV21-1 to TRBJ2-7; the DNA was not used to check the table's D call, TRBD2. TRBV21-1 represents a pseudogene. The CDR3 runs to 13 residues. The CDR3 bases are TGTGCCAGCCAAGGAGGGACCTCCTCCGAGCAGTACTTC. Its translation: CASQGGTSSEQYF.